Presented here are 24 T cell receptor beta chains from one specimen sequenced in a study of T cell repertoires in cytomegalovirus infection. For these receptors, no antigen is known. One entry per CDR3 protein, called by TCRdb with MiXCR from the reads. In the table there are 90,000 to 120,000 distinct CDR3 sequences, under 50% of which are singletons. Sequenced material: CD8+ T cells from cultured PBMCs, taken from culture after CMV antigen stimulation. Every receptor here comes from a human donor in good health (CMV status not recorded). Some clones in this sample may be carry-over from other donors' samples.

The table lists this clonotype with a count of one. The genes are TRBV5-1 and TRBJ2-1; 15 bases are shared with TRBD2. V lost 3 bases and J lost 6; bases outside the gene matches: 1. Per germline, CDR1 SGHRS and CDR2 YFSETQ. This CDR3 contains 15 residues. This CDR3 reads CASSWTSGGVNEQFF. The CDR3 nucleotides read TGCGCCAGCAGCTGGACTAGCGGGGGGGTCAATGAGCAGTTCTTC.

This clonotype showed up just a few times. This chain joins TRBV7-2 and TRBJ2-3; D gene unclear. Trimming shortened V by 5 bases and J by 0 bases, and 12 bases separated the two germline ends. CDR3 length equals 15 residues. Germline CDR1 reads SGHTA; CDR2 reads FQGNSA. CDR3 amino acids: CASSARPPSTDTQYF. CDR3 nucleotides: TGTGCCAGCAGCGCTAGACCACCTAGCACAGATACGCAGTATTTT. The entire variable domain, with the rest obtained from reference TRBV7-2 and TRBJ2-3, is as follows: GAGVSQSPSNKVTEKGKDVELRCDPISGHTALYWYRQSLGQGLEFLIYFQGNSAPDKSGLPSDRFSAERTGGSVSTLTIQRTQQEDSAVYLCASSARPPSTDTQYFGPGTRLTVL.

At least ten counts were recorded for this clonotype. V and J are TRBV19 and TRBJ2-4; possible D gene TRBD1, 5 bases. V was clipped by 5 bases and J by 7 bases, with 12 bases between them. The CDR3 contains 13 residues. Germline V gene lookup returns CDR1 LNHDA and CDR2 SQIVND (reference sequence). As DNA, the CDR3 is TGTGCCAGTAGTTCTACAGGTTACAACATTCAGTACTTC. Protein product: CASSSTGYNIQYF.

This clonotype has more than one count but fewer than ten. This sequence joins TRBV4-2 and TRBJ1-2; 9 bases agree with TRBD1. Germline trimming cut 0 bases from V and 4 bases from J; bases unmatched to any gene: 9. Germline V gene data show CDR1 as LGHNA and CDR2 as YNFKEQ. The CDR3 has 17 residues. The CDR3 DNA reads TGTGCCAGCAGCCAAGAGGTTCGGGGACAGGGTGTCTATGGCTACACCTTC. Protein: CASSQEVRGQGVYGYTF.

The V and J genes are TRBV2 and TRBJ2-1, with 11 bases that match TRBD1. Looked up from germline, CDR1 is SNHLY and CDR2 is FYNNEI. The CDR3 is made up of 16 amino acids. V was clipped by 7 bases and J by 5 bases; unmatched bases: 10. CDR3 nucleotides: TGTGCCAGCAATATCTTTCCGGGACAGGGGGACAATGAGCAGTTCTTC. Protein product: CASNIFPGQGDNEQFF.

The CDR3 loop reads CASSDVGTAPNTGELFF. As DNA, the CDR3 is TGTGCCAGCAGTGATGTCGGGACAGCTCCGAACACCGGGGAGCTGTTTTTT. V gene TRBV2 combines with J gene TRBJ2-2; TRBD1 matches at 7 bases. The junction had 7 bases not matched to a gene; V was cut back by 3 bases and J by 0 bases. CDR1 is SNHLY, CDR2 FYNNEI, per germline. The CDR3 spans 17 residues.

The J gene is TRBJ1-1, the V gene TRBV3-1; 7 bases line up with TRBD1. Per germline, CDR1 LGHDT and CDR2 YNNKEL (reference sequence). Trimming took 4 bases from V and 0 from J; bases not matched to a gene: 11. The CDR3 length is 17 residues. The CDR3 reads CASSPKNRGPMNTEAFF. The CDR3 bases are TGTGCCAGCAGCCCCAAAAACAGGGGACCAATGAACACTGAAGCTTTCTTT.

This clonotype came up a few times. This chain links TRBV7-2 with TRBJ2-5; 8 bases agree with TRBD2. The CDR3 has 14 residues. J gave up 4 bases and V 5 bases, and 6 bases lay outside the gene matches. Germline V lookup: CDR1 SGHTA, CDR2 FQGNSA. CDR3 nucleotides: TGTGCCAGCAGCCCCCCGGGGGGGCGAGAGACCCAGTACTTC. This encodes CASSPPGGRETQYF.

This clonotype has only a few counts. The chain recombines TRBV28 with TRBJ2-7; 7 bases agree with TRBD1. J lost 5 bases, V lost 4 bases, and 8 bases had no gene match. The CDR3 runs to 14 residues. Germline V gene sequence: CDR1 MDHEN, CDR2 SYDVKM. CDR3 loop: CASSSGTENHEQYF. CDR3 sequence (DNA): TGTGCCAGCAGTTCCGGGACAGAGAACCACGAGCAGTACTTC.

The gene calls are TRBV12-3 or TRBV12-4 and TRBJ2-1; D uncertain. Trimming removed 1 base at V and 4 bases at J, with 11 bases between. This CDR3 comprises 15 residues. The CDR3 protein is CASSLVATQYNEQFF. The CDR3 DNA reads TGTGCCAGCAGTTTAGTGGCGACACAATACAATGAGCAGTTCTTC.

This sequence joins TRBV12-3 or TRBV12-4 and TRBJ2-7; the match to TRBD2 covers 9 bases. V shed 3 bases, J shed 0 bases, and the junction held 3 bases outside the gene matches. This CDR3 has 15 residues. This CDR3 is CASSFAGGSSYEQYF. In DNA form, the CDR3 reads TGTGCCAGCAGTTTCGCGGGGGGGAGCTCCTACGAGCAGTACTTC.

J is TRBJ1-2 and V is TRBV7-3; no reliable D call. The germline V and J ends were trimmed by 5 bases and 0 bases, with 13 bases remaining between them. The CDR3 loop spans 15 amino acids. The germline V gene encodes CDR1 SGHTA and CDR2 FQGTGA. The CDR3 bases are TGTGCCAGCAGCCTAAACAGTTGGGCTAACTATGGCTACACCTTC. It translates to CASSLNSWANYGYTF.

This clonotype came up a few times. The V and J genes are TRBV12-5 and TRBJ2-3; TRBD2 is a possible D gene (6 bases). Looked up from germline, CDR1 is LGHNT and CDR2 is FRNRAP. The CDR3 totals 15 residues. Trimming pared 6 bases from V and 2 bases from J, leaving 15 bases between. The CDR3 loop is CASGPHSGPTDTQYF. The CDR3 coding sequence is TGTGCTAGTGGCCCCCATAGCGGCCCCACAGATACGCAGTATTTT.

The rearrangement links TRBV28 to TRBJ1-5; D is unresolved. Germline V gene data show CDR1 as MDHEN and CDR2 as SYDVKM. The V gene lost 10 bases and the J gene lost 2 bases, with 18 bases spanning the gap. The CDR3 runs 15 residues. The DNA for the CDR3 is TGTGCCACCCTGAATGGGCTTGGGGGCAATCAGCCCCAGCATTTT. It codes for CATLNGLGGNQPQHF.

The chain uses TRBV12-3 or TRBV12-4 and TRBJ2-7; 10 bases are shared with TRBD1. This CDR3 comprises 14 residues. V shed 3 bases and J 7 bases; nucleotides not matched to a gene: 6. The CDR3 coding sequence is TGTGCCAGCAGTTTGTGGGACAGGGGCGTTGAGCAGTACTTC. Protein sequence: CASSLWDRGVEQYF.

The rearrangement uses TRBV4-1 and TRBJ1-1; D is ambiguous. This CDR3 has 14 residues. V was clipped by 0 bases and J by 6 bases, with 11 bases between them. Germline CDR1 reads MGHRA; CDR2 reads YSYEKL. The CDR3 sequence: CASSQDGRWAEAFF. The CDR3, as DNA: TGCGCCAGCAGCCAAGATGGCAGGTGGGCTGAAGCTTTCTTT.

V gene TRBV4-1 combines with J gene TRBJ2-7; 12 bases map to TRBD2. V gave up 1 base and J gave up 3 bases; unmatched junction bases: 1. Germline CDR1 and CDR2: MGHRA and YSYEKL. The CDR3 runs 15 residues. The CDR3 DNA reads as TGCGCCAGCAGCCAAGTGACTAGCGGGGGCTACGAGCAGTACTTC. Translated: CASSQVTSGGYEQYF.

This chain connects TRBV27 to TRBJ2-7, with D possibly matching TRBD1 (5 bases). Deletions cut 4 bases from V and 7 bases from J, with 14 bases between. This CDR3 spans 13 amino acids. Germline CDR1 is MNHEY and CDR2 is SMNVEV (reference sequence). The CDR3, as DNA: TGTGCCAGCAGTTGGGGCCCCCGGCGGGAGCAGTACTTC. This codes for CASSWGPRREQYF.

The chain employs TRBV2 and TRBJ1-6; no firm D call. This CDR3 contains 14 residues. CDR1 is SNHLY and CDR2 is FYNNEI in the germline V gene. V was shortened by 2 bases and J by 3 bases, with 5 bases between the two germline ends. CDR3 amino acids: CASSEIGYNSPLHF. CDR3 nucleotides: TGTGCCAGCAGTGAAATCGGCTATAATTCACCCCTCCACTTT.

The chain recombines TRBV12-3 or TRBV12-4 with TRBJ1-4; D is unclear. The CDR3 consists of 14 residues. The V and J ends lost 2 bases and 7 bases respectively, with 11 bases between them. CDR3 protein: CASSLRLTGEKLFF. In nucleotides, the CDR3 is TGTGCCAGCAGTTTAAGATTAACGGGTGAAAAACTGTTTTTT.

The chain joins TRBV7-6 to TRBJ2-2; D gene uncertain. Between the trimmed V and J ends, which lost 0 bases and 1 base, there was a span of 3 bases. The CDR3 spans 14 residues. Per germline, CDR1 SGHVS and CDR2 FNYEAQ. The CDR3 region has the DNA TGTGCCAGCAGCTTAGCCTTGAACACCGGGGAGCTGTTTTTT. Encoded protein: CASSLALNTGELFF.

To note about this clonotype: One end of the junction does not line up with germline, which may come from a read error. The chain joins TRBV11-3 to TRBJ2-7; 7 bases are a match to TRBD1. CDR1 and CDR2 (germline): SGHNT, YENEEA. CDR3 size: 15 residues. The CDR3 reads CTSSALVGQYYEQYF. CDR3 DNA: TGTACCAGCAGCGCACTGGTGGGACAGTATTACGAGCAGTACTTC.

J is TRBJ2-5 and V is TRBV3-1; maybe TRBD1 (5 bases). The V and J ends lost 6 bases and 1 base respectively, with 12 bases between them. In germline, CDR1 is LGHDT, CDR2 YNNKEL (reference sequence). This CDR3 has 14 residues. The CDR3 DNA is TGTGCCAGCAGGGCTGGGGCGGCCCAAGAGACCCAGTACTTC. It codes for CASRAGAAQETQYF.

The rearrangement joins TRBV7-9 to TRBJ2-5; the D gene is possibly TRBD2 (6 bases). Per the germline V gene, CDR1 is SEHNR and CDR2 is FQNEAQ (reference sequence). The V gene lost 2 bases and the J gene lost 0 bases, with 16 bases spanning the gap. The CDR3 sequence is 17 residues long. The CDR3 is CASSLKSSGGHQETQYF. In DNA form, the CDR3 reads TGTGCCAGCAGCTTAAAATCCTCCGGGGGTCACCAAGAGACCCAGTACTTC.